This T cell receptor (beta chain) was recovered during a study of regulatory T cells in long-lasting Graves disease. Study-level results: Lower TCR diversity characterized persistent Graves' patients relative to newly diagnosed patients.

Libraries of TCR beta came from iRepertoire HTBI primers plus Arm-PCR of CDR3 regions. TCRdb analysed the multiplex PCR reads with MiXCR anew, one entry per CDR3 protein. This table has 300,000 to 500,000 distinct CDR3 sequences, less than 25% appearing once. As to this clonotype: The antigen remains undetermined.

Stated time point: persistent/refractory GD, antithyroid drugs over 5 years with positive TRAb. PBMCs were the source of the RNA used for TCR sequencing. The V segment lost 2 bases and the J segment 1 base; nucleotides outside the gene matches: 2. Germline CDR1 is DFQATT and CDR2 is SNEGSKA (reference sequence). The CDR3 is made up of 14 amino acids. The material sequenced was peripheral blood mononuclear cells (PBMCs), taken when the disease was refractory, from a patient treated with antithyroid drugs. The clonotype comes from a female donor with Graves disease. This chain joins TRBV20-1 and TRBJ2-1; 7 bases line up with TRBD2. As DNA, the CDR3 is TGCAGTGCTAGACGGCGGGGGTCCTACAATGAGCAGTTCTTC. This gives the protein CSARRRGSYNEQFF.